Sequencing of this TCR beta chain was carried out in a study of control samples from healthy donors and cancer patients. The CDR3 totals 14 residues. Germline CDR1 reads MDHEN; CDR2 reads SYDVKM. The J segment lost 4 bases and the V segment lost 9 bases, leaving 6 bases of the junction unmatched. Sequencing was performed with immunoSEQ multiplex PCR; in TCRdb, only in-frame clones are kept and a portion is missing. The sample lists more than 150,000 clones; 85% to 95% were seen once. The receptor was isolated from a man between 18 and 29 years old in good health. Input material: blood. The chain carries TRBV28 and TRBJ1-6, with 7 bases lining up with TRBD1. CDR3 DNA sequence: TGTGCCAGTCAGGGGGAGGTTTATAATTCACCCCTCCACTTT. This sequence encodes CASQGEVYNSPLHF.